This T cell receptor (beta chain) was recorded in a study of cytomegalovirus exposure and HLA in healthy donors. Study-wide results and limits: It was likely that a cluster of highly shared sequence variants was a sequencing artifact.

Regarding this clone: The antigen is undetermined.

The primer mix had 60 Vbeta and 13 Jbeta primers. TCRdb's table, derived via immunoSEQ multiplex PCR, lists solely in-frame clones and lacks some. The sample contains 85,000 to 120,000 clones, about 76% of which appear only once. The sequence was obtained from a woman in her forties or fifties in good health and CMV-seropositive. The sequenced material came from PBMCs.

The chain's CDR3 is CASSQEDRDGVWWGNEKLFF. As DNA, the CDR3 is TGTGCCAGCAGCCAAGAAGACAGGGATGGCGTCTGGTGGGGAAATGAAAAACTGTTTTTT. V gene TRBV14 combines with J gene TRBJ1-4; the match to TRBD1 covers 7 bases. The germline V gene has CDR1 SGHDN and CDR2 FVKESK. CDR3 length equals 20 residues. Germline trimming cut 0 bases from V and 5 bases from J; bases unmatched to any gene: 18. Supplemented by reference TRBV14 and TRBJ1-4, the full variable domain reads EAGVTQFPSHSVIEKGQTVTLRCDPISGHDNLYWYRRVMGKEIKFLLHFVKESKQDESGMPNNRFLAERTGGTYSTLKVQPAELEDSGVYFCASSQEDRDGVWWGNEKLFFGSGTQLSVL.